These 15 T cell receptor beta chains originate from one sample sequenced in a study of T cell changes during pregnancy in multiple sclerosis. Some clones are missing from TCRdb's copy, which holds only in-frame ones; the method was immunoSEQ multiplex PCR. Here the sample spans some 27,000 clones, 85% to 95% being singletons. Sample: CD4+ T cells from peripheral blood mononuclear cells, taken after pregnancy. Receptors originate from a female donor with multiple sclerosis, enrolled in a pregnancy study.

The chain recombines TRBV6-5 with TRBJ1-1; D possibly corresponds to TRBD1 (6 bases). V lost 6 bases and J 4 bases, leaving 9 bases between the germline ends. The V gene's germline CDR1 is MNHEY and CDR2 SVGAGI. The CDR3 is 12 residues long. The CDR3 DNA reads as TGTGCCAGCAGGGTACAGGGCACTGAAGCTTTCTTT. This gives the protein CASRVQGTEAFF.

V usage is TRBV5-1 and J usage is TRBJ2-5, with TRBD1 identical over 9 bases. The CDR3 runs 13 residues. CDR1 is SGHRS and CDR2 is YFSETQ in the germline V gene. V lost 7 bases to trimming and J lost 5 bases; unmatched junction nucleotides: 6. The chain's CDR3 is CASSPDRGETQYF. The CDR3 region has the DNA TGCGCCAGCTCCCCCGACAGGGGGGAGACCCAGTACTTC.

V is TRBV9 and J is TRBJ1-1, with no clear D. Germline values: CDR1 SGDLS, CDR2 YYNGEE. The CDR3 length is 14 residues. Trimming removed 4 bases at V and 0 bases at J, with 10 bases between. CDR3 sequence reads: CASSPGGMNTEAFF. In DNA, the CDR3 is TGTGCCAGCAGCCCCGGCGGGATGAACACTGAAGCTTTCTTT.

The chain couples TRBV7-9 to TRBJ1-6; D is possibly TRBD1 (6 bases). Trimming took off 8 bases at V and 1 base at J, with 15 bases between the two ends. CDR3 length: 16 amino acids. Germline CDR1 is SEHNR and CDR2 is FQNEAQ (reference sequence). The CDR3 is CASRGGAGSYNSPLHF. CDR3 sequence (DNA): TGTGCCAGCCGCGGGGGGGCAGGGTCCTATAATTCACCCCTCCACTTT. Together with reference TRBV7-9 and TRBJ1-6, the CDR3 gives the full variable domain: DTGVSQNPRHKITKRGQNVTFRCDPISEHNRLYWYRQTLGQGPEFLTYFQNEAQLEKSRLLSDRFSAERPKGSFSTLEIQRTEQGDSAMYLCASRGGAGSYNSPLHFGNGTRLTVT.

CDR3 region: CASSPRTEFWETQYF. The CDR3 bases are TGTGCCAGCAGCCCACGGACAGAGTTCTGGGAGACCCAGTACTTC. The J gene is TRBJ2-5, the V gene TRBV11-2; weak D call: TRBD1 (6 bases). Trimming removed 5 bases at V and 5 bases at J, with 18 bases between. This CDR3 comprises 15 residues. Looked up from germline, CDR1 is SGHAT and CDR2 is FQNNGV.

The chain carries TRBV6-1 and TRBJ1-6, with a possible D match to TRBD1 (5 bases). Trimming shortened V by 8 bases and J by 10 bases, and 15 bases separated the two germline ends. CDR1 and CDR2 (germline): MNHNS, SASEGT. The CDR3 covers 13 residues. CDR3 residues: CASGGEEWSPLHF. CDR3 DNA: TGTGCCAGCGGGGGGGAGGAGTGGTCACCCCTCCACTTT.

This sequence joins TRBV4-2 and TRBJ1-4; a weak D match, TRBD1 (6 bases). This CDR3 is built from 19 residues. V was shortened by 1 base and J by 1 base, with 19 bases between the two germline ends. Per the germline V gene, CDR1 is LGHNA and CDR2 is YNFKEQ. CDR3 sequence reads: CASSQVWTADLKTNEKLFF. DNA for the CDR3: TGTGCCAGCAGCCAAGTCTGGACAGCCGACTTGAAAACTAATGAAAAACTGTTTTTT.

The CDR3 coding sequence is TGTGCCAGCATCAAATGGGGGACAGGGCACTACGAGCAGTACTTC. Translated, it gives CASIKWGTGHYEQYF. The chain recombines TRBV27 with TRBJ2-7, with 9 bases fitting TRBD1. This CDR3 has 15 amino acids. The germline CDR1 and CDR2 sequences are MNHEY and SMNVEV (reference sequence). The trim removed 7 bases at V and 3 bases at J, leaving 10 bases unmatched.

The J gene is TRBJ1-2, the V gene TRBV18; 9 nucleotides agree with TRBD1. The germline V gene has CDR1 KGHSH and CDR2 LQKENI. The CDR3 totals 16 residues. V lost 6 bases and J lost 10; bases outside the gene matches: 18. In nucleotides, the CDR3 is TGTGCCAGCTCGCCCGGGACAGGGATCTCAGTCGGCGACTACACCTTC. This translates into CASSPGTGISVGDYTF. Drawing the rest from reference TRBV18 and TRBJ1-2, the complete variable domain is NAGVMQNPRHLVRRRGQEARLRCSPMKGHSHVYWYRQLPEEGLKFMVYLQKENIIDESGMPKERFSAEFPKEGPSILRIQQVVRGDSAAYFCASSPGTGISVGDYTFGSGTRLTVV.

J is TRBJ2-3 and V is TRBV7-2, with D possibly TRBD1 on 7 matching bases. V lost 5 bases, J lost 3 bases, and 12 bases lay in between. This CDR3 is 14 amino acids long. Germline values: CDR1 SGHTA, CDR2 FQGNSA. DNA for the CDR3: TGTGCCAGCAGCCAGGGGGGTGGGACAGATACGCAGTATTTT. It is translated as CASSQGGGTDTQYF.

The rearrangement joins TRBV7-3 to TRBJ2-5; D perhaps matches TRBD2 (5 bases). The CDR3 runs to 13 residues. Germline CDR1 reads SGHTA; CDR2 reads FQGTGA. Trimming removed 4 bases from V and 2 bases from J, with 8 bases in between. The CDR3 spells CASSSTRQETQYF. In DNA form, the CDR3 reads TGTGCCAGCAGCTCCACTAGGCAAGAGACCCAGTACTTC. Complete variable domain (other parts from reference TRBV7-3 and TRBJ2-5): GAGVSQTPSNKVTEKGKYVELRCDPISGHTALYWYRQSLGQGPEFLIYFQGTGAADDSGLPNDRFFAVRPEGSVSTLKIQRTERGDSAVYLCASSSTRQETQYFGPGTRLLVL.

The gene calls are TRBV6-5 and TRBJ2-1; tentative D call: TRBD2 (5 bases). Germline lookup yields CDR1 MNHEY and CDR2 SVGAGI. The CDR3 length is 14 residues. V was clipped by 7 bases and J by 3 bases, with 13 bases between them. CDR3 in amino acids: CASTYEGNYNEQFF. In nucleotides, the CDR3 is TGTGCCAGCACATACGAGGGAAACTACAATGAGCAGTTCTTC.

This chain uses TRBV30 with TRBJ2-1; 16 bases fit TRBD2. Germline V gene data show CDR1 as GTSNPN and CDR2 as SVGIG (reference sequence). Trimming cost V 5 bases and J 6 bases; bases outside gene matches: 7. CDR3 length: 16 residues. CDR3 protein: CAWATGTSGRGNEQFF. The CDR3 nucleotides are TGTGCCTGGGCAACCGGGACTAGCGGGAGGGGCAATGAGCAGTTCTTC.

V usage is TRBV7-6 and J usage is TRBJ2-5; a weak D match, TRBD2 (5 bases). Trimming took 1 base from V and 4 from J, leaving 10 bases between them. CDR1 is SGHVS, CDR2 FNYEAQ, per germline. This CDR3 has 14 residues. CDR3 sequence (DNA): TGTGCCAGCAGCTTAGATTCCCGGGGAGAGACCCAGTACTTC. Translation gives CASSLDSRGETQYF.

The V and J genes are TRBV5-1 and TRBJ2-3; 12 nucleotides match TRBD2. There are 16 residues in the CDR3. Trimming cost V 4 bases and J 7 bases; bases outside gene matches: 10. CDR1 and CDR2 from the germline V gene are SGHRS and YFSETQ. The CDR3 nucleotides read TGCGCCAGCAGCCCACGACTAGCGGGGGCCGTTAATACGCAGTATTTT. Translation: CASSPRLAGAVNTQYF.